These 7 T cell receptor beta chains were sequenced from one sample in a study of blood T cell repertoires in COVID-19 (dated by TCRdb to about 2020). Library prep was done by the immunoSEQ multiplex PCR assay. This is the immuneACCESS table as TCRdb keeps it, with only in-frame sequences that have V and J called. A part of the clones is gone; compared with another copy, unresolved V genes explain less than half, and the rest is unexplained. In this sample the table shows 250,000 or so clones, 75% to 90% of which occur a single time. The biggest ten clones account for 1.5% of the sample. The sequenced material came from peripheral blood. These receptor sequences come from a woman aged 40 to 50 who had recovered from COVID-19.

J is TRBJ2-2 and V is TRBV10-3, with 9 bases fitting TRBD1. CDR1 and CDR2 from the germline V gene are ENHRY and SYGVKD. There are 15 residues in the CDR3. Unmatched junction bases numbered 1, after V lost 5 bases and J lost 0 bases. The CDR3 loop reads CAISRDRANTGELFF. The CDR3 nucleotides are TGTGCCATCAGTCGGGACAGGGCGAACACCGGGGAGCTGTTTTTT.

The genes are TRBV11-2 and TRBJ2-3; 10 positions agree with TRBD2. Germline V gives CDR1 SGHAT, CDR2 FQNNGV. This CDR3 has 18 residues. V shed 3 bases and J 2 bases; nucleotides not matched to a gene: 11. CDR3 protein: CASSFAHQRGGYTDTQYF. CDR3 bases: TGTGCCAGCAGCTTCGCTCATCAGCGGGGGGGATACACAGATACGCAGTATTTT.

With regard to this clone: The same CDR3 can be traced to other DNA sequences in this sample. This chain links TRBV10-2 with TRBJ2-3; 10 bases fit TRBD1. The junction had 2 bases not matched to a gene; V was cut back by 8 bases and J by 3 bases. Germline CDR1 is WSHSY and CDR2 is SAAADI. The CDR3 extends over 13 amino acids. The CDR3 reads CASWDRGTDTQYF. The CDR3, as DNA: TGCGCCAGCTGGGACAGGGGAACAGATACGCAGTATTTT.

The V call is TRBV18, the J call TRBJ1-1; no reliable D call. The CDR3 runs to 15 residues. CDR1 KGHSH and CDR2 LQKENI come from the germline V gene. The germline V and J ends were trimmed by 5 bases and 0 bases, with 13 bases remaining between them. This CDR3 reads CASSRTVSMNTEAFF. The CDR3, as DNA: TGTGCCAGCTCAAGAACAGTCTCTATGAACACTGAAGCTTTCTTT.

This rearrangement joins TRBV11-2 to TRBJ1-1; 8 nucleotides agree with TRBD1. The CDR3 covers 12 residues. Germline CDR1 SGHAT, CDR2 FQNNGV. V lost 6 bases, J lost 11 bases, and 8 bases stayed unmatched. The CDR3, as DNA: TGTGCCAGCAGTGACCTCAACAGGGGGGCTTTCTTT. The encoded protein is CASSDLNRGAFF.

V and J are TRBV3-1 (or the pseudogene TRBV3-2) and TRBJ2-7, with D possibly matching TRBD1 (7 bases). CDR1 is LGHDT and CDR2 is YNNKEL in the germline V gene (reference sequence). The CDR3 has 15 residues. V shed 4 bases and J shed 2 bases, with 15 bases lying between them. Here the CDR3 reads CASSPDPGGTYEQYF. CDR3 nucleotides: TGTGCCAGCAGCCCCGATCCAGGGGGGACCTACGAGCAGTACTTC.

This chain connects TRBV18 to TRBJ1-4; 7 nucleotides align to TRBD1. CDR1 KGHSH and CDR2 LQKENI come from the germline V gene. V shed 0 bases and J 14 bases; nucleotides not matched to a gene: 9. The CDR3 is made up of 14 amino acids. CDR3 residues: CASSPPSTRDSLFF. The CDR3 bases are TGTGCCAGCTCACCACCGTCTACCCGGGACAGCCTGTTTTTT. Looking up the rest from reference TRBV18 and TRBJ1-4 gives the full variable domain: NAGVMQNPRHLVRRRGQEARLRCSPMKGHSHVYWYRQLPEEGLKFMVYLQKENIIDESGMPKERFSAEFPKEGPSILRIQQVVRGDSAAYFCASSPPSTRDSLFFGSGTQLSVL.